This TCR beta chain was identified during a study of T cells in Graves' hyperthyroidism and ophthalmopathy. Study-level points and caveats: Most clonotypes that expanded in the thyroid above 0.001 also showed up in blood.

After removal of 10 bases from V and 5 bases from J, the junction contained 23 bases not matched to a gene. This CDR3 comprises 19 residues. The germline CDR1 and CDR2 sequences are SGHVS and FNYEAQ. Template material for amplifying TCR beta CDR3 regions consisted of RNA transcripts. The HTBI primer set was used in a first-round RT-PCR of the TCR CDR3. TCRdb fed the multiplex PCR reads into MiXCR, producing one record per CDR3 protein. The profile shows 600,000 to 700,000 distinct CDR3 sequences, 45% of them singletons. To note about this clonotype: Antigen: not known.

Input material: peripheral blood or thyroid tissue (not recorded which). This TCR was sampled from an adult man with Graves' disease, either hyperthyroidism or ophthalmopathy (not recorded which). V is TRBV7-6 and J is TRBJ1-6; 7 nucleotides line up with TRBD1. The CDR3 region has the DNA TGTGCCAACACCCGGGACCCCGGACAGGACGAGGGTGATAATTCACCCCTCCACTTT. It is translated as CANTRDPGQDEGDNSPLHF.